Reported below is one T cell receptor (beta chain). No cognate antigen has been identified for it. Base qualities are missing; no much larger clone stands one base away. The sample's time point label is to be understood as: week 35, safety follow-up. A 20-mer mutant IDH1 peptide at 300 micrograms in Montanide made up each vaccine dose, which was injected subcutaneously together with topical imiquimod. Patients were given eight vaccinations, in weeks 1, 3, 5, 7, 11, 15, 19 and 23, which matched visits V03 through V10. Donors had newly diagnosed WHO grade 3 or 4 IDH1-mutant astrocytomas with loss of nuclear ATRX. The samples were drawn from NOA16, a multicentre, single-arm, open-label phase I trial in Germany that tested a mutant IDH1 peptide vaccine in humans for the first time. Genomic DNA for TCRB sequencing was extracted from EDTA blood using the DNeasy Blood and Tissue Kit. The germline V gene (reference sequence) yields SGHKS for CDR1 and YYEKEE for CDR2. The CDR3 contains 12 residues, cysteine and phenylalanine counted. Solely the CDR3 DNA is kept, with 36 bases framed from the first base. Trimming leaves V shorter by 4 bases and J shorter by 3 bases, with the junction holding 1 base beyond the gene matches.

The sample originates from a study of a mutant IDH1 vaccine in newly diagnosed glioma (dated by TCRdb to about 2021). For the study in its entirety: Vaccination was initiated 4-6 weeks after radiotherapy alone, or concurrently with temozolomide cycles in the chemotherapy-containing groups. Of the approximately 35 treated patients, around 62% were male and around 40% were female, and the mean age was 40.4 years. Before enrollment, most patients had been given radiochemotherapy with temozolomide as standard therapy, while the rest had received either radiotherapy alone or temozolomide alone. The week-35 safety follow-up took place at visit V12, and the week-47 end of study took place at visit V13. Peripheral blood was collected at six visits: V03 (baseline), V05, V07, V10, V12 and V13. Longitudinal TCRB deep sequencing was performed for about two dozen treated patients wherever samples were available for exploratory analyses. General findings and caveats noted by the study authors: Changes in the top peripheral T cell clonotypes picked up by TCRB sequencing did not appear to be linked to pseudoprogression. Selection of PBMC samples for TCRB deep sequencing was based on availability. Across multiple MHC alleles, vaccine-induced immune responses were seen in 93.3% of patients. The authors noted that analyses of patient blood samples could not be reproduced because of sample limitations.

Libraries were made using the immunoSEQ multiplex PCR assay. Following the manufacturer's protocol, the hsTCRB Kit was used to amplify rearranged TCR beta chain sequences. An Illumina MiSeq was used to sequence the TCRB libraries. On the authors' methods: Demultiplexing, trimming and gene mapping were performed with the kit vendor's proprietary platform. TCRdb retrieved this table from immuneACCESS and kept in-frame rearrangements only. Not all clones are present; in checked studies, unresolved V genes account for under half, and no reason is known for the remainder. That table is the source of V, J and clone size, and D and trimming were worked out from the DNA. This sample has over 45,000 clones in its table, and approximately 92% of those were observed once. Of the sample, less than 2.5% falls within the top ten clones.

The sequencing used PBMCs, collected from a glioma patient whose treatment included an IDH1 peptide vaccine. The clonotype was recovered from a man aged 45 to 65 with glioma. The V gene is TRBV5-5 and the J gene is TRBJ2-7, with 7 bases matching TRBD1. This receptor carries the CDR3 CASSRQGYEQYF. The sequenced DNA: TGTGCCAGCAGCCGACAGGGCTACGAGCAGTACTTC.